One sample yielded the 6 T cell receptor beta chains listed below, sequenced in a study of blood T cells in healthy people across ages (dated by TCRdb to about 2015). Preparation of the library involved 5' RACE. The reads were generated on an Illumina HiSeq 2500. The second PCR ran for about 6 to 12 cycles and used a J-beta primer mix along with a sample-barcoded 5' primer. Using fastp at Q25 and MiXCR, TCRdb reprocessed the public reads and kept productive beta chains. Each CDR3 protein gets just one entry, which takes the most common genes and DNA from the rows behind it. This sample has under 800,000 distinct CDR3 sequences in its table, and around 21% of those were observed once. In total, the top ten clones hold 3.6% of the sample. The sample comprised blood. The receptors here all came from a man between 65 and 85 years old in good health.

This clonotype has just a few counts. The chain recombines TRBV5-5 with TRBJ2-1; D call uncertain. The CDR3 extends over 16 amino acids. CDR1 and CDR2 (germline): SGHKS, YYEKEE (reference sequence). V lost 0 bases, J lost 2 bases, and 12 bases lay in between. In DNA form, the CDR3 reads TGTGCCAGCAGCTTGGCGCTGTTGGCGGCCTACAATGAGCAGTTCTTC. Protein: CASSLALLAAYNEQFF. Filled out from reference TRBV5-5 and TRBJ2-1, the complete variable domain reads DAGVTQSPTHLIKTRGQQVTLRCSPISGHKSVSWYQQVLGQGPQFIFQYYEKEERGRGNFPDRFSARQFPNYSSELNVNALLLGDSALYLCASSLALLAAYNEQFFGPGTRLTVL.

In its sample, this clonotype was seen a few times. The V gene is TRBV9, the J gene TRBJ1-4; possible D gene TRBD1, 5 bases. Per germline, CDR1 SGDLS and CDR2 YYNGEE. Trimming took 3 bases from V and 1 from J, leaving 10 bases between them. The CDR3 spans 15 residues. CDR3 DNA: TGTGCCAGCAGCGGCGGGGCTAAAACTAATGAAAAACTGTTTTTT. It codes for CASSGGAKTNEKLFF.

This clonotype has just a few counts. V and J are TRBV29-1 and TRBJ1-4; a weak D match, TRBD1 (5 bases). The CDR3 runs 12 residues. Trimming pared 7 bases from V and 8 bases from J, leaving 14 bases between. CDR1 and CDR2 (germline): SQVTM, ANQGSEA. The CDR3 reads CSGRDPGEKLFF. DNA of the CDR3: TGCAGCGGCCGGGACCCAGGAGAAAAACTGTTTTTT.

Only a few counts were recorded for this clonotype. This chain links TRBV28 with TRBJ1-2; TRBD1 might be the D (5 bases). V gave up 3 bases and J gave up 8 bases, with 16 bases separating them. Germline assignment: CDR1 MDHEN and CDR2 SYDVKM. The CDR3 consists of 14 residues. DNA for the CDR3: TGTGCCAGCAGTTTTCCAGGGAATTCGGAGGGCTACACCTTC. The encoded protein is CASSFPGNSEGYTF.

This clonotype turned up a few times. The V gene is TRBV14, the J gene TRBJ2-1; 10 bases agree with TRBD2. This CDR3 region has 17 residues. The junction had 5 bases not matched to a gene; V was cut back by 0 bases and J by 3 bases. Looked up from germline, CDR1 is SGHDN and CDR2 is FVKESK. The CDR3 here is CASSQDPSSGGYNEQFF. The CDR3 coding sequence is TGTGCCAGCAGCCAAGATCCCTCTAGCGGGGGCTACAATGAGCAGTTCTTC.

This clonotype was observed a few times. The CDR3 DNA reads TGTGCCAGCAGCTTAGATACTGGGATGGAGACCCAGTACTTC. Protein product: CASSLDTGMETQYF. V usage is TRBV7-6 and J usage is TRBJ2-5; D unclear. Trimming took 1 base from V and 5 from J, leaving 11 bases between them. The CDR3 runs to 14 residues. The V gene's germline CDR1 is SGHVS and CDR2 FNYEAQ.